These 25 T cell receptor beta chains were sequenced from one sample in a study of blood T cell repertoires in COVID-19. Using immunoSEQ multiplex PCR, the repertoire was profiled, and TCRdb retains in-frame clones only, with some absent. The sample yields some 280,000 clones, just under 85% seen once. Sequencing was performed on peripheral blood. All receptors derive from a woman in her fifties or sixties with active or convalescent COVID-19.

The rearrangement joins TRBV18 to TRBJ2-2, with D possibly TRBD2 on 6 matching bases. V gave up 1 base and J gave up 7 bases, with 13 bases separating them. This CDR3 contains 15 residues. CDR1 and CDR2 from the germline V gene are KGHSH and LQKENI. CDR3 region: CASSPRQGGNGELFF. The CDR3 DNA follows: TGTGCCAGCTCACCACGGCAGGGAGGCAACGGGGAGCTGTTTTTT.

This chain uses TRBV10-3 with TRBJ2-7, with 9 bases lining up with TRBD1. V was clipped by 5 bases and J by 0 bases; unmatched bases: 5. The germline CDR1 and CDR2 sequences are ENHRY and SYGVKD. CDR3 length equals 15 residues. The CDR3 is CAISTRQGDSYEQYF. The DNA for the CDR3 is TGTGCCATCAGTACTCGACAGGGGGACTCCTACGAGCAGTACTTC.

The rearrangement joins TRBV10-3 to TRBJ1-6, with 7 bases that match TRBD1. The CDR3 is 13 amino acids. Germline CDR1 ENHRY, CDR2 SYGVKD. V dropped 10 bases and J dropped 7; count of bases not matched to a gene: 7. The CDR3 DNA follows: TGTGCCACGCGGGACAGCCAGAATTCACCCCTCCACTTT. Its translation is CATRDSQNSPLHF.

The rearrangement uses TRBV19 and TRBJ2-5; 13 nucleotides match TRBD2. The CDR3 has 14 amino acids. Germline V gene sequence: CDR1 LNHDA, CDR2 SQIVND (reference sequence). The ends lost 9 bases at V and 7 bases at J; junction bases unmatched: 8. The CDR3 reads CARKLAGGCGTQYF. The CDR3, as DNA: TGTGCCAGGAAACTAGCGGGAGGGTGTGGGACCCAGTACTTC.

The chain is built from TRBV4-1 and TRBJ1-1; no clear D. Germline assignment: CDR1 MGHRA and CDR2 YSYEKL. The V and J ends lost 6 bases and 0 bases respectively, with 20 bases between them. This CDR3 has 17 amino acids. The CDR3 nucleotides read TGCGCCAGCAGATCCGCACGAAGACGGGGTTTGAACACTGAAGCTTTCTTT. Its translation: CASRSARRRGLNTEAFF.

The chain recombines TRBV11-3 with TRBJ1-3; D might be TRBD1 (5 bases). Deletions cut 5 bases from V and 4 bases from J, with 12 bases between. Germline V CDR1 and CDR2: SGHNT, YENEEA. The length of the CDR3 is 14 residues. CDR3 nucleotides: TGTGCCAGCAGCCGACGGGGGATGGGAAACACCATATATTTT. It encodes CASSRRGMGNTIYF.

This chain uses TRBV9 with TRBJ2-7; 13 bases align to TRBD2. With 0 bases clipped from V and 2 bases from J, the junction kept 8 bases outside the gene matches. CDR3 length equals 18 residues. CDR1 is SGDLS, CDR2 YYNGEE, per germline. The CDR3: CASSVGRGGLAGAYEQYF. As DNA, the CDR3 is TGTGCCAGCAGCGTAGGACGGGGAGGACTAGCGGGAGCCTACGAGCAGTACTTC.

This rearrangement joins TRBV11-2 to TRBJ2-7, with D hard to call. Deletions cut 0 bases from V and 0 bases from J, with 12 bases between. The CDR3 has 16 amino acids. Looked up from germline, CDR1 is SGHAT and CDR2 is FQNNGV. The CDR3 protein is CASSLDSCESSYEQYF. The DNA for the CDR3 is TGTGCCAGCAGCTTAGATAGCTGCGAATCCTCCTACGAGCAGTACTTC.

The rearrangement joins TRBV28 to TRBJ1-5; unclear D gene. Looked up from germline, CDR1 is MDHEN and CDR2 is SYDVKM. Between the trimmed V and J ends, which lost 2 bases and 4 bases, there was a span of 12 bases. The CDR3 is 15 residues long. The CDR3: CASSLNRRKNQPQHF. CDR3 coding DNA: TGTGCCAGCAGTTTAAACCGGCGGAAGAATCAGCCCCAGCATTTT.

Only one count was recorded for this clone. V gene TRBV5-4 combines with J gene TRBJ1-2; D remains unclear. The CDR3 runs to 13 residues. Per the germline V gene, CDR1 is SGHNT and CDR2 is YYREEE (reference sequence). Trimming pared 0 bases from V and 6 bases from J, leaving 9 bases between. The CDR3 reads CASSLGAWDGYTF. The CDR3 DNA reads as TGTGCCAGCAGCTTGGGGGCGTGGGATGGCTACACCTTC. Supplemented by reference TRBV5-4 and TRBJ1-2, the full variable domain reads ETGVTQSPTHLIKTRGQQVTLRCSSQSGHNTVSWYQQALGQGPQFIFQYYREEENGRGNFPPRFSGLQFPNYSSELNVNALELDDSALYLCASSLGAWDGYTFGSGTRLTVV.

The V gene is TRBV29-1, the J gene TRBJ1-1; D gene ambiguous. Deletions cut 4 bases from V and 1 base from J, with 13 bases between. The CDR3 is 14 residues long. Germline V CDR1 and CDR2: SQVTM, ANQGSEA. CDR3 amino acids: CSVASLFGNTEAFF. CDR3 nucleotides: TGCAGCGTTGCTAGCCTTTTTGGGAACACTGAAGCTTTCTTT.

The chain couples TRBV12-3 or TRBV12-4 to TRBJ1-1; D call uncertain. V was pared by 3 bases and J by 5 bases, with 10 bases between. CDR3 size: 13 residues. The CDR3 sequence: CASSFRFETEAFF. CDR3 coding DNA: TGTGCCAGCAGTTTTCGGTTTGAGACTGAAGCTTTCTTT.

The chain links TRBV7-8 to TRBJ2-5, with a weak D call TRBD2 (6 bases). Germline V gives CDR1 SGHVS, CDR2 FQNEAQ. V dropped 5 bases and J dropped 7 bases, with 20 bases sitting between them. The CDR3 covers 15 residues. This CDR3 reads CASSAPPTSFPTQYF. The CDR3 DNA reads TGTGCCAGCAGCGCCCCCCCGACTAGTTTTCCGACCCAGTACTTC.

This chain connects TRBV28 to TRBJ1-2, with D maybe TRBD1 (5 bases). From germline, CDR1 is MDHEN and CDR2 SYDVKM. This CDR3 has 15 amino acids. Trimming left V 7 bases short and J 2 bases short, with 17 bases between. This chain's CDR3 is CASTSGGEGNYGYTF. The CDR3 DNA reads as TGTGCCAGCACATCCGGGGGAGAGGGGAACTATGGCTACACCTTC.

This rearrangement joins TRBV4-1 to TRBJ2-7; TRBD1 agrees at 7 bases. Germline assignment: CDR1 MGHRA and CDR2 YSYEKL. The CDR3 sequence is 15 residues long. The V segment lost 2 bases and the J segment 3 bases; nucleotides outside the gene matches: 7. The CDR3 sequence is CASSQQPGQLYEQYF. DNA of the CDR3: TGCGCCAGCAGCCAACAGCCGGGACAGCTCTACGAGCAGTACTTC.

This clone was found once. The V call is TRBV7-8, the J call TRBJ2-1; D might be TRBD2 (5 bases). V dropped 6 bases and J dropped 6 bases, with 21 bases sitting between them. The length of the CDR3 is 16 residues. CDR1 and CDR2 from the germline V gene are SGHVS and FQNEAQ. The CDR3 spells CASSRRRSGDFNEQFF. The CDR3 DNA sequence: TGTGCCAGCAGTCGAAGGAGGAGCGGAGATTTCAATGAGCAGTTCTTC.

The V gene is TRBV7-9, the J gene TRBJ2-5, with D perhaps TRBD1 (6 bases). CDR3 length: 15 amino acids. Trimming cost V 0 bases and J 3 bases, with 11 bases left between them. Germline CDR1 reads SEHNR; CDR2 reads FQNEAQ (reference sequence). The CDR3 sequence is CASSLASGQKETQYF. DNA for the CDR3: TGTGCCAGCAGCTTAGCATCCGGACAGAAAGAGACCCAGTACTTC.

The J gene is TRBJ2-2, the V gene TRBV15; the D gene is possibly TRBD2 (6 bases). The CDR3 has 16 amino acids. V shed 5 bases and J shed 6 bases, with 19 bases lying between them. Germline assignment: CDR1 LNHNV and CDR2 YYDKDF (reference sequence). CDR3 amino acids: CATSPWVGAGSGELFF. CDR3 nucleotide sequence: TGTGCCACCAGCCCTTGGGTGGGAGCGGGTTCCGGGGAGCTGTTTTTT. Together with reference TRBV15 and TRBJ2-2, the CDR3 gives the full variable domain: DAMVIQNPRYQVTQFGKPVTLSCSQTLNHNVMYWYQQKSSQAPKLLFHYYDKDFNNEADTPDNFQSRRPNTSFCFLDIRSPGLGDTAMYLCATSPWVGAGSGELFFGEGSRLTVL.

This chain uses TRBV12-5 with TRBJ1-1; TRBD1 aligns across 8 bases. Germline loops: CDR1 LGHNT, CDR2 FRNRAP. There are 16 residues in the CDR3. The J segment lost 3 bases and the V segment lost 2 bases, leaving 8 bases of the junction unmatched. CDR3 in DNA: TGTGCTAGTGGTTTGACCCCCCAGGGGGCGGACACTGAAGCTTTCTTT. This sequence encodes CASGLTPQGADTEAFF.

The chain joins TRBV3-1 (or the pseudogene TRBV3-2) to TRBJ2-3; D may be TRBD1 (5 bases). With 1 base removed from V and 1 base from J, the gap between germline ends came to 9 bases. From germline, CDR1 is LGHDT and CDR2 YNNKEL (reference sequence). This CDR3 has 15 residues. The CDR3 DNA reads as TGTGCCAGCAGCCAAGCAGGGATAGGCACAGATACGCAGTATTTT. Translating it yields CASSQAGIGTDTQYF.

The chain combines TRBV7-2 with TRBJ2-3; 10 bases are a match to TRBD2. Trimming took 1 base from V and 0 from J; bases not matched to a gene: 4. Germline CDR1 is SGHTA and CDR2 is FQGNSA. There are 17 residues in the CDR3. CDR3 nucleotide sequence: TGTGCCAGCAGCTTAGATATTAGCGGGGGGAGCACAGATACGCAGTATTTT. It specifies CASSLDISGGSTDTQYF.

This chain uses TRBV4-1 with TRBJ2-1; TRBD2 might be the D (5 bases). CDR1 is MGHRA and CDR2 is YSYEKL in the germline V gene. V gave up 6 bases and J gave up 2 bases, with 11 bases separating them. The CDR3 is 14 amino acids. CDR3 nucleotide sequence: TGCGCCAGCAGGGACCGGGGAGCCTACAATGAGCAGTTCTTC. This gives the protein CASRDRGAYNEQFF.

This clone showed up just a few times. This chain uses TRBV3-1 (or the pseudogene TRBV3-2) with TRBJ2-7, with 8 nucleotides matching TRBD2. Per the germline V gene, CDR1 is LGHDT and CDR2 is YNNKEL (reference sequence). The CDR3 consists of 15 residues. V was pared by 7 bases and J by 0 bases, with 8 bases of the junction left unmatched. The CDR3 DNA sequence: TGTGCCAGCACCCGGGGGAGCGGGAGCTCCTACGAGCAGTACTTC. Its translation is CASTRGSGSSYEQYF.

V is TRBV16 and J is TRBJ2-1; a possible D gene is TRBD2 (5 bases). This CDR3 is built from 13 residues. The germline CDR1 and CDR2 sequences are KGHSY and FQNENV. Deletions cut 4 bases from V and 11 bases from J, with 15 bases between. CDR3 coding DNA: TGTGCCAGCAGCCGCAGGACCGACGGGAAGCAGTTCTTC. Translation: CASSRRTDGKQFF.

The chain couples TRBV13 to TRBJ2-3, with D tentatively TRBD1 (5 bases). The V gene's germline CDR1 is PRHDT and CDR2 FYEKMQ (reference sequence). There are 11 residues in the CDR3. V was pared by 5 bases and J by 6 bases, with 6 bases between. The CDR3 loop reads CASSQGDTQYF. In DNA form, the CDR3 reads TGTGCCAGCAGCCAGGGCGATACGCAGTATTTT.